Each of the 29 T cell receptor beta chains below was sequenced from the same sample in a study of blood T cell repertoires in COVID-19. The protocol was immunoSEQ multiplex PCR, while the TCRdb copy is restricted to in-frame clones and leaves out a portion. The sample lists some 130,000 clones, roughly 90% occurring once. Sequencing was performed on peripheral blood. Receptor source: a man aged 55 to 70 with COVID-19, enrolled during active disease.

The gene calls are TRBV7-9 and TRBJ1-2; D uncertain. Germline values: CDR1 SEHNR, CDR2 FQNEAQ (reference sequence). The CDR3 length is 15 residues. Trimming shortened V by 2 bases and J by 5 bases, and 15 bases separated the two germline ends. The CDR3 reads CASSLSIRGGYGYTF. CDR3 coding DNA: TGTGCCAGCAGCTTATCAATACGGGGTGGGTATGGCTACACCTTC.

In its sample, this clone was seen once. The chain joins TRBV11-3 to TRBJ2-7, with a tentative D call TRBD2 (6 bases). This CDR3 contains 15 residues. Germline assignment: CDR1 SGHNT and CDR2 YENEEA. V lost 4 bases to trimming and J lost 4 bases, with 17 bases between them. The DNA of the CDR3 is TGTGCCAGCAGCTCCTTGATCTTGGGGGGATACGAGCAGTACTTC. The encoded protein is CASSSLILGGYEQYF.

The V and J genes are TRBV5-1 and TRBJ1-6, with 8 nucleotides matching TRBD1. Germline V lookup: CDR1 SGHRS, CDR2 YFSETQ. The junction had 7 bases not matched to a gene; V was cut back by 4 bases and J by 7 bases. CDR3 length: 15 residues. The CDR3 DNA reads as TGCGCCAGCAGCCCCTCGACAGGGGACAATTCACCCCTCCACTTT. It encodes CASSPSTGDNSPLHF.

The chain carries TRBV13 and TRBJ1-1; D uncertain. Germline V gene data show CDR1 as PRHDT and CDR2 as FYEKMQ (reference sequence). Between the trimmed V and J ends, which lost 4 bases and 4 bases, there was a span of 16 bases. This CDR3 has 15 amino acids. The CDR3 DNA reads TGTGCCAGCAGCTCCTTGAGGGATCTGGGCACTGAAGCTTTCTTT. This encodes CASSSLRDLGTEAFF.

This chain links TRBV9 with TRBJ2-7; the D gene is possibly TRBD1 (5 bases). The CDR3 has 14 amino acids. V was trimmed by 0 bases and J by 4 bases, leaving 11 bases between them. Germline CDR1 reads SGDLS; CDR2 reads YYNGEE. The CDR3 protein is CASSVGGGVYEQYF. Written as DNA, the CDR3 is TGTGCCAGCAGCGTAGGGGGCGGAGTTTACGAGCAGTACTTC.

The rearrangement links TRBV28 to TRBJ2-7, with unresolved D. With 4 bases removed from V and 3 bases from J, the gap between germline ends came to 13 bases. Per the germline V gene, CDR1 is MDHEN and CDR2 is SYDVKM. This CDR3 region has 14 residues. CDR3 DNA sequence: TGTGCCAGCAGTTCCCGACTGAGGATCTACGAGCAGTACTTC. Translating it yields CASSSRLRIYEQYF.

In DNA form, the CDR3 reads TGTGCCAGTAGTCCGTCGGGAACCTCCTATGGCTACACCTTC. As protein: CASSPSGTSYGYTF. The V call is TRBV19, the J call TRBJ1-2; D call uncertain. Trimming took off 5 bases at V and 4 bases at J, with 14 bases between the two ends. Germline CDR1 LNHDA, CDR2 SQIVND (reference sequence). The CDR3 spans 14 residues.

The chain is built from TRBV9 and TRBJ2-1, with D possibly being TRBD1 (5 bases). The CDR3 is made up of 12 amino acids. Germline V CDR1 and CDR2: SGDLS, YYNGEE. V lost 6 bases and J 7 bases, leaving 11 bases between the germline ends. The CDR3 spells CASKGNRNEQFF. CDR3 coding DNA: TGTGCCAGCAAGGGGAACCGAAATGAGCAGTTCTTC.

The chain carries TRBV11-2 and TRBJ2-7, with no clear D. This CDR3 comprises 14 residues. Germline V CDR1 and CDR2: SGHAT, FQNNGV. The V end lost 1 base, the J end lost 0 bases, and 7 bases lay between the germline ends. CDR3 residues: CASSLGLSSYEQYF. For the CDR3, the DNA is TGTGCCAGCAGCTTAGGACTCAGCTCCTACGAGCAGTACTTC.

V gene TRBV24-1 combines with J gene TRBJ2-1, with 13 bases lining up with TRBD2. V shed 3 bases, J shed 0 bases, and the junction held 10 bases outside the gene matches. This CDR3 comprises 20 residues. The germline gives CDR1 KGHDR, CDR2 SFDVKD. For the CDR3, the DNA is TGTGCCACCAGTGATCCCGGACTAGCGGGAGCCGTGAGCTCCTACAATGAGCAGTTCTTC. Amino acid sequence: CATSDPGLAGAVSSYNEQFF.

This clone was recorded once. V usage is TRBV7-8 and J usage is TRBJ1-4; D not certain. CDR1 and CDR2 (germline): SGHVS, FQNEAQ. The length of the CDR3 is 15 residues. V lost 0 bases, J lost 8 bases, and 13 bases lay in between. This CDR3 is CASSLALGGDEKLFF. CDR3 coding DNA: TGTGCCAGCAGCTTAGCGTTGGGTGGAGACGAAAAACTGTTTTTT.

The J gene is TRBJ1-2, the V gene TRBV7-8; D gene uncertain. Trimming pared 0 bases from V and 5 bases from J, leaving 10 bases between. There are 14 residues in the CDR3. Germline CDR1 and CDR2: SGHVS and FQNEAQ. The CDR3 region has the DNA TGTGCCAGCAGCTTAGCGAAGGGAGGATATGGCTACACCTTC. Amino acid sequence: CASSLAKGGYGYTF.

This clone was picked up one time. V is TRBV7-9 and J is TRBJ2-6; 12 bases align to TRBD1. The CDR3 has 18 amino acids. In germline, CDR1 is SEHNR, CDR2 FQNEAQ (reference sequence). With V trimmed by 3 bases and J by 4 bases, 7 bases remained unmatched. CDR3 DNA sequence: TGTGCCAGCAGCTTCCCGGGACAGGGGGCCTCCGGGGCCAACGTCCTGACTTTC. The encoded protein is CASSFPGQGASGANVLTF.

This chain uses TRBV6-2 or TRBV6-3 with TRBJ1-5; no clear D. V was pared by 4 bases and J by 0 bases, with 13 bases between. CDR1 and CDR2 (germline): MNHEY, SVGEGT. The CDR3 length is 16 residues. CDR3 in DNA: TGTGCCAGCAGTTGGGCAGCTTCTTATAGCAATCAGCCCCAGCATTTT. Translation gives CASSWAASYSNQPQHF.

The V gene is TRBV6-4, the J gene TRBJ2-1, with D perhaps TRBD1 (5 bases). With 6 bases removed from V and 2 bases from J, the gap between germline ends came to 14 bases. The germline V gene has CDR1 MRHNA and CDR2 SNTAGT. The CDR3 sequence is 15 residues long. The CDR3 coding sequence is TGTGCCAGCAGGCCTCAGGCACAGGCCTACAATGAGCAGTTCTTC. Its protein product is CASRPQAQAYNEQFF.

V and J are TRBV9 and TRBJ2-1; TRBD1 agrees at 8 bases. The V gene's germline CDR1 is SGDLS and CDR2 YYNGEE. J lost 0 bases, V lost 0 bases, and 5 bases had no gene match. The CDR3 sequence is 17 residues long. The CDR3 spells CASSVGSGQGSYNEQFF. Written as DNA, the CDR3 is TGTGCCAGCAGCGTAGGAAGTGGACAGGGCTCCTACAATGAGCAGTTCTTC.

This chain connects TRBV28 to TRBJ2-1, with 12 bases identical to TRBD2. This CDR3 comprises 16 residues. Germline CDR1 is MDHEN and CDR2 is SYDVKM. J was trimmed by 6 bases and V by 4 bases; bases with no gene match: 7. CDR3 coding DNA: TGTGCCAGCAGTTCCCTCACTAGCGGGAGGACCAATGAGCAGTTCTTC. This translates into CASSSLTSGRTNEQFF.

The chain combines TRBV19 with TRBJ2-3; D may be TRBD1 (5 bases). V gave up 8 bases and J gave up 0 bases, with 12 bases separating them. Germline CDR1 LNHDA, CDR2 SQIVND (reference sequence). The CDR3 extends over 14 amino acids. The CDR3 DNA reads TGTGCCAGTGGGGCCGAGAGGAGCACAGATACGCAGTATTTT. It yields the protein CASGAERSTDTQYF.

Notes on this clone: Other DNA sequences within the sample encode an identical CDR3. The chain carries TRBV27 and TRBJ2-7; D ambiguous. Germline lookup yields CDR1 MNHEY and CDR2 SMNVEV (reference sequence). The CDR3 is 11 residues long. V lost 5 bases and J 2 bases, leaving 4 bases between the germline ends. CDR3 DNA sequence: TGTGCCAGCAGTACTCCCTACGAGCAGTACTTC. Residues: CASSTPYEQYF.

The chain is built from TRBV7-6 and TRBJ2-7; 10 bases match TRBD2. V was pared by 5 bases and J by 3 bases, with 7 bases of the junction left unmatched. CDR1 is SGHVS, CDR2 FNYEAQ, per germline. This CDR3 comprises 15 residues. In DNA, the CDR3 is TGTGCCAGCAGCCCGAGGACTAGCGGAAACTACGAGCAGTACTTC. Protein: CASSPRTSGNYEQYF.

V gene TRBV5-6 combines with J gene TRBJ2-1, with D unclear. Germline CDR1 and CDR2: SGHDT and YYEEEE. V lost 3 bases, J lost 0 bases, and 13 bases lay in between. The CDR3 sequence is 16 residues long. The chain's CDR3 is CASSSRRGSSYNEQFF. The CDR3 nucleotides are TGTGCCAGCAGCTCCCGACGAGGAAGCTCCTACAATGAGCAGTTCTTC.

The chain couples TRBV2 to TRBJ2-5; 11 bases line up with TRBD1. CDR3 length equals 15 residues. Germline assignment: CDR1 SNHLY and CDR2 FYNNEI. V gave up 6 bases and J gave up 5 bases; unmatched junction bases: 8. The CDR3 DNA reads as TGTGCCAGCAGCAGGACAGGGGGCTCGCGGGAGACCCAGTACTTC. Translation gives CASSRTGGSRETQYF.

The chain is built from TRBV10-3 and TRBJ2-7, with a weak D call TRBD2 (5 bases). The V end lost 0 bases, the J end lost 1 base, and 13 bases lay between the germline ends. CDR3 size: 16 residues. In germline, CDR1 is ENHRY, CDR2 SYGVKD. DNA of the CDR3: TGTGCCATCAGTGAGTCCGGGATAGTGGATTCCTACGAGCAGTACTTC. Encoded protein: CAISESGIVDSYEQYF.

The V and J genes are TRBV3-1 (or the pseudogene TRBV3-2) and TRBJ2-7; a weak D match, TRBD1 (5 bases). This CDR3 has 18 residues. V lost 2 bases and J lost 2, with 22 bases in between. The germline V gene has CDR1 LGHDT and CDR2 YNNKEL (reference sequence). CDR3 in amino acids: CASSQRIGQGISPYEQYF. The CDR3 coding sequence is TGTGCCAGCAGCCAAAGGATAGGCCAGGGCATATCCCCCTACGAGCAGTACTTC.

The gene calls are TRBV5-5 and TRBJ2-3; D is perhaps TRBD2 (6 bases). Germline-derived CDR1 and CDR2 are SGHKS and YYEKEE (reference sequence). V was clipped by 2 bases and J by 1 base, with 11 bases between them. The CDR3 runs to 15 residues. CDR3 loop: CASSFTGGGTDTQYF. The CDR3 DNA is TGTGCCAGCAGCTTTACAGGAGGGGGCACAGATACGCAGTATTTT.

The chain joins TRBV27 to TRBJ1-2; D unresolved. The CDR3 contains 15 residues. Germline V lookup: CDR1 MNHEY, CDR2 SMNVEV (reference sequence). With 3 bases removed from V and 2 bases from J, the gap between germline ends came to 13 bases. This CDR3 reads CASSFSRFTNYGYTF. In nucleotides, the CDR3 is TGTGCCAGCAGTTTTTCCAGGTTTACAAACTATGGCTACACCTTC.

The CDR3 DNA is TGTGCCAGCAGTGAATGGGCAGCGGAGGGTGAAGCTTTCTTT. It specifies CASSEWAAEGEAFF. This rearrangement joins TRBV2 to TRBJ1-1, with no clear D. Germline V gene sequence: CDR1 SNHLY, CDR2 FYNNEI. CDR3 length: 14 residues. The V and J ends lost 2 bases and 7 bases respectively, with 14 bases between them.

J is TRBJ2-7 and V is TRBV5-1; tentative D call: TRBD2 (5 bases). V was clipped by 0 bases and J by 6 bases, with 16 bases between them. The CDR3 sequence is 15 residues long. Germline V lookup: CDR1 SGHRS, CDR2 YFSETQ. For the CDR3, the DNA is TGCGCCAGCAGCTTGGAAGAGAGGGTCCGGTCCGAGCAGTACTTC. The encoded protein is CASSLEERVRSEQYF.

This clone was seen just once. The rearrangement links TRBV12-5 to TRBJ1-3, with D unclear. The V end was cut by 0 bases, the J end by 0 bases, with 15 bases between. There are 18 residues in the CDR3. Germline V gene data show CDR1 as LGHNT and CDR2 as FRNRAP. In nucleotides, the CDR3 is TGTGCTAGTGGTTTGGTATCGAGGGCTTCCGGCTCTGGAAACACCATATATTTT. Translating gives CASGLVSRASGSGNTIYF.